The clone carrying this TCR beta chain was observed once. Its target is unknown. The protocol was immunoSEQ multiplex PCR, while the TCRdb copy is restricted to in-frame clones and leaves out a portion. The sample lists 150,000 to 200,000 clones, 84% occurring once. This specimen comes from a study of cytomegalovirus exposure and HLA in healthy donors. Study as a whole: According to later analysis, the same platform produced the roughly 130 validation and approximately 630 first-cohort repertoires. Findings and limits, study-wide: A few chains tied to CMV proved CMV antigen-specific in vitro. Across donors, most TCRs were seen rarely, yet some public ones were widespread. A list of approximately 160 TCR beta chains associated with cytomegalovirus was given.

The germline V gene has CDR1 SGHVS and CDR2 FQNEAQ. Trimming took 5 bases from V and 2 from J, leaving 25 bases between them. The CDR3 has 18 amino acids. The rearrangement links TRBV7-8 to TRBJ2-7; tentative D call: TRBD2 (6 bases). Sequenced: PBMCs. The sequence derives from a man aged 25-45 years in good health and CMV-seropositive. CDR3 sequence reads: CASSAIWGVTSTAYEQYF. In nucleotides, the CDR3 is TGTGCCAGCAGCGCTATCTGGGGGGTGACCAGCACGGCCTACGAGCAGTACTTC.